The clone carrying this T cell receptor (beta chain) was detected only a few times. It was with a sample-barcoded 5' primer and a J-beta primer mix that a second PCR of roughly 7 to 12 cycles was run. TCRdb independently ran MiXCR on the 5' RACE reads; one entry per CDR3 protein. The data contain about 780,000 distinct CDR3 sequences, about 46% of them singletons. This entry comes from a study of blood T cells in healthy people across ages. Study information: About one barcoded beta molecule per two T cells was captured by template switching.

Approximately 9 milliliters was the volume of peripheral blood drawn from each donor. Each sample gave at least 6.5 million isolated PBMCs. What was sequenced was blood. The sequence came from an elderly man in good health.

CDR3 nucleotides: TGTGCCAGCAGCCCTTGGTTAGGAGGAAGCACAGATACGCAGTATTTT. This encodes CASSPWLGGSTDTQYF. The J gene is TRBJ2-3, the V gene TRBV5-5; perhaps TRBD2 as D (5 bases). In germline, CDR1 is SGHKS, CDR2 YYEKEE (reference sequence). V was trimmed by 4 bases and J by 0 bases, leaving 15 bases between them. The CDR3 sequence is 16 residues long.